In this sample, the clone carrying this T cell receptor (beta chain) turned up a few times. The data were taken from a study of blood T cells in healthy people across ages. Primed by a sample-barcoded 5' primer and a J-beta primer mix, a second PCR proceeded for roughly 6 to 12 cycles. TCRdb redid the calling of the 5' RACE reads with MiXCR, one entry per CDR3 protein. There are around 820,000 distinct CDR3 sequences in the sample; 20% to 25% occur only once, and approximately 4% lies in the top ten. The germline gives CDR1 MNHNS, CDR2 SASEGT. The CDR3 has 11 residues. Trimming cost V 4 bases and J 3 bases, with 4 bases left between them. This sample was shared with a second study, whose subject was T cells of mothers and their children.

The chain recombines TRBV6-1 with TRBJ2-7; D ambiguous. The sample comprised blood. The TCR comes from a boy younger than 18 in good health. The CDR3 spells CASSVHYEQYF. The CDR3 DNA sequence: TGTGCCAGCAGTGTGCACTACGAGCAGTACTTC.